This TCR beta chain was captured in a study of T-cell reconstitution after alpha-beta-depleted transplantation in children. J lost 1 base, V lost 3 bases, and 7 bases had no gene match. Germline CDR1 and CDR2: DFQATT and SNEGSKA (reference sequence). The CDR3 runs to 15 residues. In this sample, this clonotype turned up many times. The authors prepared the TCRbeta library with unique molecular identifiers. Each CDR3 protein gets one entry after TCRdb re-called the PCR reads with MiXCR. The sample yields 600,000 to 700,000 distinct CDR3 sequences, roughly 17% seen once. The TCR comes from a human donor who donated a stem cell graft to a child with acute myeloid leukemia. This rearrangement joins TRBV20-1 to TRBJ2-7, with 9 nucleotides matching TRBD1. This sample comprised PBMCs from the stem cell graft donor, obtained from the stem cell graft. CDR3 amino acids: CSASLQGTGSYEQYF. The DNA of the CDR3 is TGCAGTGCTAGTTTGCAGGGGACAGGGTCCTACGAGCAGTACTTC.